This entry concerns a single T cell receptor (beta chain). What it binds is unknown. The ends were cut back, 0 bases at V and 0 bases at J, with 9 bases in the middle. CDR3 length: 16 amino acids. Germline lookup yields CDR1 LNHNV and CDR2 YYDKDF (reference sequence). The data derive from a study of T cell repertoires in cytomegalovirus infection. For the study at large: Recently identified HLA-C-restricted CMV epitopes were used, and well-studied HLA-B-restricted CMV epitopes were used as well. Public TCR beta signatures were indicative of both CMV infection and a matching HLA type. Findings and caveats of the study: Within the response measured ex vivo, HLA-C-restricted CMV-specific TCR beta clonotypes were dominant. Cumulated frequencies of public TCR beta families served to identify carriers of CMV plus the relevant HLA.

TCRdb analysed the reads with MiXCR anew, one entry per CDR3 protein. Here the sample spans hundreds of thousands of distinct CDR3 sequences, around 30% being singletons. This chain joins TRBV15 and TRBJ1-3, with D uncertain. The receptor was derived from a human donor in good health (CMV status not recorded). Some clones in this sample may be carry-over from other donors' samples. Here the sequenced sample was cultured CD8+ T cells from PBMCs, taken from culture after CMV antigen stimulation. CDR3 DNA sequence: TGTGCCACCAGCAGAGAAAAACCTACCTCTGGAAACACCATATATTTT. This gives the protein CATSREKPTSGNTIYF.